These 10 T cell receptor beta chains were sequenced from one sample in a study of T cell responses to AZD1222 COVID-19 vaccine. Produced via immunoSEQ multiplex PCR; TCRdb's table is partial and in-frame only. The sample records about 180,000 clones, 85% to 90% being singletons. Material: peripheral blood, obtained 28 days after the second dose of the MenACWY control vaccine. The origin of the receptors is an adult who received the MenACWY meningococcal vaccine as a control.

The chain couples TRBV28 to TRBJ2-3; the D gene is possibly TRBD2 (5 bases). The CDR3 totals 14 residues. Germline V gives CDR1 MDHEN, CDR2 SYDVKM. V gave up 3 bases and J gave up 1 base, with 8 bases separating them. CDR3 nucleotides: TGTGCCAGCAGTTTCGTACTAGGCACAGATACGCAGTATTTT. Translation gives CASSFVLGTDTQYF.

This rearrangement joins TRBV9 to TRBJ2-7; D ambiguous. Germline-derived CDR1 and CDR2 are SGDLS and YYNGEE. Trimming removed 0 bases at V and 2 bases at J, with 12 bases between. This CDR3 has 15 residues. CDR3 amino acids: CASSVAANEAYEQYF. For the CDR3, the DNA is TGTGCCAGCAGCGTAGCCGCAAACGAGGCCTACGAGCAGTACTTC. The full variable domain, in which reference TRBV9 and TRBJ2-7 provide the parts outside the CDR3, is DSGVTQTPKHLITATGQRVTLRCSPRSGDLSVYWYQQSLDQGLQFLIQYYNGEERAKGNILERFSAQQFPDLHSELNLSSLELGDSALYFCASSVAANEAYEQYFGPGTRLTVT.

CDR3 DNA sequence: TGCGCCAGCAGCCAAGAGCATAGAATCAACTATGGCTACACCTTC. This encodes CASSQEHRINYGYTF. The rearrangement uses TRBV4-3 and TRBJ1-2; D is uncertain. This CDR3 is 15 amino acids long. The germline V gene has CDR1 LGHNA and CDR2 YSLEER. V was trimmed by 0 bases and J by 2 bases, leaving 10 bases between them.

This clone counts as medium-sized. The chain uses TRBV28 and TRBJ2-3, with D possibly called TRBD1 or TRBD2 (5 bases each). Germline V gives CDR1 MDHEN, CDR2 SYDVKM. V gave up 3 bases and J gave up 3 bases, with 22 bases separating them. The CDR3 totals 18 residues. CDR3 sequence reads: CASSLLMGLGLFTDTQYF. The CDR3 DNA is TGTGCCAGCAGTTTGCTAATGGGGCTAGGACTGTTTACAGATACGCAGTATTTT.

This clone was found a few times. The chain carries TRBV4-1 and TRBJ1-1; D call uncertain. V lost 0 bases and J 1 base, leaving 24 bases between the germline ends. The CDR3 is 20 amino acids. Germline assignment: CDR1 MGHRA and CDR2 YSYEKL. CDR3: CASSQDPWSGDRPGNTEAFF. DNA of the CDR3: TGCGCCAGCAGCCAAGACCCTTGGTCCGGGGATCGCCCTGGGAACACTGAAGCTTTCTTT.

CDR3 sequence (DNA): TGTGCTAGCCAACAGGGGGCAGGACAGCCCCAGCATTTT. This gives the protein CASQQGAGQPQHF. V usage is TRBV12-5 and J usage is TRBJ1-5, with 9 bases lining up with TRBD1. This CDR3 has 13 amino acids. The germline V gene has CDR1 LGHNT and CDR2 FRNRAP. Unmatched junction bases numbered 7, after V lost 9 bases and J lost 7 bases.

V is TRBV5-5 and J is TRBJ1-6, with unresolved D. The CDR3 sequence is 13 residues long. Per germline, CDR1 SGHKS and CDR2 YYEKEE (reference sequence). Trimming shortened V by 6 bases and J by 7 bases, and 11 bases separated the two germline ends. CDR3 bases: TGTGCCAGCATCGGCCAGCCCAATTCACCCCTCCACTTT. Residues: CASIGQPNSPLHF.

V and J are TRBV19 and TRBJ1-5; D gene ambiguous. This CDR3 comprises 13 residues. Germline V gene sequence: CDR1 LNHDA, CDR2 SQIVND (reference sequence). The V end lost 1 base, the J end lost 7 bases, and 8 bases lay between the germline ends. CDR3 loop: CASSIGEGQPQHF. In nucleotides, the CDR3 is TGTGCCAGTAGTATAGGGGAAGGACAGCCCCAGCATTTT.

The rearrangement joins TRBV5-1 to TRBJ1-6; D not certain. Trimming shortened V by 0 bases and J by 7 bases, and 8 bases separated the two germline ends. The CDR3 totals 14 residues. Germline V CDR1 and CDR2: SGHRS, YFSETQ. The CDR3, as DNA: TGCGCCAGCAGCTTGGTGAGCCAAAATTCACCCCTCCACTTT. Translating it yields CASSLVSQNSPLHF.

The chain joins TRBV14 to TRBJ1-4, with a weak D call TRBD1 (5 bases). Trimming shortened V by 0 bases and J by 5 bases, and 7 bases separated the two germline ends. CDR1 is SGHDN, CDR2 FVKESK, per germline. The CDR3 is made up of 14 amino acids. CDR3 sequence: CASSQDYRNEKLFF. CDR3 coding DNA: TGTGCCAGCAGCCAAGATTACAGGAATGAAAAACTGTTTTTT.